These T cell receptor beta chains were read from a single sample in a study of T-cell reconstitution after alpha-beta-depleted transplantation in children. A single record per CDR3 protein comes from TCRdb applying MiXCR to the PCR reads. In the table there are 100,000 or so distinct CDR3 sequences, about 12% of which are singletons. The input for sequencing was PBMCs from the stem cell graft donor, taken from the stem cell graft. The receptors shown here come from a human donor who donated a stem cell graft to a child with inherited bone marrow failure. The CDR3 runs from the conserved cysteine through the conserved F or W. D genes are given only for firm matches. Only some rows state a clone size, as once, few, many or a class for expanded clones.

TRBJ2-1,TRBV6-5,many,.,CASRVLGYNEQFF,TGTGCCAGCAGGGTGTTGGGATACAATGAGCAGTTCTTC
TRBJ2-3,TRBV6-2/TRBV6-3,many,TRBD2,CASRTSGVQGTQYF,TGTGCCAGCAGAACTAGCGGGGTGCAGGGTACGCAGTATTTT
TRBJ1-5,TRBV9,many,TRBD1,CASSSSGQGGEPQHF,TGTGCCAGCAGCTCCAGCGGACAGGGTGGAGAGCCCCAGCATTTT
TRBJ1-2,TRBV28,.,.,CASSFPPTGLDYGYTF,TGTGCCAGCAGTTTCCCCCCGACAGGTTTGGACTATGGCTACACCTTC
TRBJ2-7,TRBV29-1,many,.,CSVAGTKIYEQYF,TGCAGCGTTGCGGGGACGAAGATCTACGAGCAGTACTTC
TRBJ2-2,TRBV5-1,many,.,CASSLGQDNTGELFF,TGCGCCAGCAGCTTGGGACAGGATAACACCGGGGAGCTGTTTTTT
TRBJ2-7,TRBV21-1,many,.,CASSKGARLAGVPYEQYF,TGTGCCAGCAGCAAAGGGGCAAGACTAGCGGGCGTTCCCTACGAGCAGTACTTC
TRBJ2-3,TRBV29-1,.,TRBD2,CSTRTSGITDTQYF,TGCAGCACAAGGACTAGCGGGATCACAGATACGCAGTATTTT
TRBJ2-3,TRBV10-3,few,.,CAIRPAASTDTQYF,TGTGCCATCCGGCCCGCCGCTAGCACAGATACGCAGTATTTT
TRBJ1-1,TRBV5-1,many,.,CASSLTGSWTEAFF,TGCGCCAGCAGCTTGACAGGGAGTTGGACTGAAGCTTTCTTT
TRBJ2-1,TRBV2,many,TRBD1,CASTWDSQYNEQFF,TGTGCCAGCACCTGGGACAGCCAGTACAATGAGCAGTTCTTC
TRBJ2-2,TRBV29-1,many,.,CSVAEDATTGELFF,TGCAGCGTTGCCGAGGACGCCACGACCGGGGAGCTGTTTTTT
TRBJ2-3,TRBV5-5,many,TRBD2,CASSLTSDTDTQYF,TGTGCCAGCAGCCTCACTAGCGACACAGATACGCAGTATTTT
TRBJ1-1,TRBV29-1,many,TRBD1,CSASRGAGGRAEAFF,TGCAGCGCCTCACGAGGGGCAGGGGGCCGGGCTGAAGCTTTCTTT
TRBJ1-5,TRBV2,.,.,CASSEVGRAEGPQHF,TGTGCCAGCAGTGAAGTGGGCAGGGCTGAAGGGCCCCAGCATTTT
TRBJ1-2,TRBV7-9,.,.,CSSSLKGQGPLHGYTF,TGTTCCAGCAGCTTAAAGGGGCAAGGACCTCTACACGGCTACACCTTC
TRBJ2-5,TRBV3-1,.,TRBD2,CASSQGVAGTPGDQYF,TGTGCCAGCAGCCAAGGAGTAGCGGGGACCCCTGGTGACCAGTACTTC
TRBJ2-7,TRBV19,.,TRBD2,CASSIVAGGSEQYF,TGTGCCAGTAGTATAGTTGCGGGAGGGTCCGAGCAGTACTTC
TRBJ1-4,TRBV7-9,.,.,CATSTTDEKLFF,TGTGCCACCTCGACGACAGATGAAAAACTGTTTTTT
TRBJ1-1,TRBV4-2,few,.,CASSQAPRPGSTEAFF,TGTGCCAGCAGCCAAGCTCCCCGTCCCGGGTCCACTGAAGCTTTCTTT
TRBJ2-2,TRBV29-1,many,TRBD1,CSVEGQSNTGELFF,TGCAGCGTTGAGGGACAGTCCAACACCGGGGAGCTGTTTTTT
TRBJ2-5,TRBV5-4,.,TRBD2,CASRDGLAGGRETQYF,TGTGCCAGCAGAGATGGACTAGCGGGGGGGCGAGAGACCCAGTACTTC
TRBJ2-2,TRBV7-2,many,.,CASSLGAAGELFF,TGTGCCAGCAGCTTAGGTGCGGCCGGGGAGCTGTTTTTT
TRBJ2-7,TRBV7-2,few,.,CASSLGIEQYF,TGTGCCAGCAGCTTAGGGATCGAGCAGTACTTC
TRBJ2-5,TRBV5-1,few,.,CASGRGQQETQYF,TGCGCCAGCGGGCGGGGCCAGCAAGAGACCCAGTACTTC
TRBJ2-1,TRBV5-8,many,.,CASSWGPRNEQFF,TGTGCCAGCAGCTGGGGACCTCGCAATGAGCAGTTCTTC
TRBJ1-5,TRBV20-1,many,.,CSAQNSNQPQHF,TGCAGTGCTCAAAATTCGAATCAGCCCCAGCATTTT
TRBJ2-5,TRBV5-4,many,.,CASSIGPGAQETQYF,TGTGCCAGCAGCATAGGACCAGGCGCGCAAGAGACCCAGTACTTC
TRBJ1-1,TRBV5-1,many,.,CASSPRQAATEAFF,TGCGCCAGCAGCCCCCGACAGGCGGCCACTGAAGCTTTCTTT
TRBJ1-2,TRBV29-1,many,.,CSVELNYGYTF,TGCAGCGTTGAACTAAACTATGGCTACACCTTC
TRBJ2-3,TRBV1,.,.,CVLGTDTQYF,TGCGTCTTGGGGACAGATACGCAGTATTTT
TRBJ2-5,TRBV27,many,.,CASSLSGGGETQYF,TGTGCCAGCAGTTTATCTGGAGGGGGAGAGACCCAGTACTTC
TRBJ2-5,TRBV20-1,many,TRBD1,CSATDDRGEETQYF,TGCAGTGCTACTGATGACAGGGGGGAAGAGACCCAGTACTTC
TRBJ1-2,TRBV5-1,.,.,CASSLFDGGNYGYTF,TGCGCCAGCAGCTTGTTTGACGGGGGCAACTATGGCTACACCTTC
TRBJ2-2,TRBV5-1,many,.,CASRSTTNTGELFF,TGCGCCAGCAGATCTACTACGAACACCGGGGAGCTGTTTTTT
TRBJ1-1,TRBV2,many,.,CASGPGGTATEAFF,TGTGCCAGCGGTCCCGGAGGTACGGCCACTGAAGCTTTCTTT
TRBJ2-7,TRBV11-1,many,.,CASSLSSTLAEQYF,TGTGCCAGCAGCTTGTCGTCTACTCTTGCCGAGCAGTACTTC
TRBJ2-3,TRBV20-1,many,TRBD2,CSARKTSGDTDTQYF,TGCAGTGCTAGAAAGACTAGCGGGGACACAGATACGCAGTATTTT
TRBJ2-3,TRBV5-1,many,.,CASSPVGYSSTDTQYF,TGCGCCAGCAGCCCAGTCGGGTACTCTAGCACAGATACGCAGTATTTT
TRBJ2-3,TRBV7-3,.,TRBD1,CASGTGGTDTQYF,TGTGCCAGCGGGACAGGGGGCACAGATACGCAGTATTTT
TRBJ1-1,TRBV7-6,many,TRBD1,CASSLFDRGTTEAFF,TGTGCCAGCAGCTTATTTGACAGGGGGACCACTGAAGCTTTCTTT
TRBJ2-2,TRBV7-9,few,TRBD1,CASPPGEGALSGELFF,TGTGCCAGCCCGCCCGGAGAGGGGGCGCTTTCCGGGGAGCTGTTTTTT
TRBJ2-3,TRBV3-1,.,.,CASSPNAADTQYF,TGTGCCAGCAGCCCCAACGCGGCAGATACGCAGTATTTT